This entry lists 9 T cell receptor beta chains sequenced from one sample in a study of OX40 agonist ivuxolimab in advanced cancers. Profiled with immunoSEQ multiplex PCR; TCRdb holds only in-frame clones, not every one. The sample includes about 120,000 clones, over 75% of them seen just once. Specimen: CD4+ or CD8+ T cells sorted from blood, collected in a trial of the OX40 agonist ivuxolimab. These receptors came from an adult with an advanced solid tumor such as melanoma, head and neck, liver or kidney cancer.

The genes are TRBV7-9 and TRBJ2-5, with 13 bases identical to TRBD2. Per the germline V gene, CDR1 is SEHNR and CDR2 is FQNEAQ (reference sequence). After removal of 5 bases from V and 2 bases from J, the junction contained 5 bases not matched to a gene. The length of the CDR3 is 16 residues. CDR3 nucleotide sequence: TGTGCCAGCAGCCCCAGGGGACTAGCGGGGCAAGAGACCCAGTACTTC. Its protein product is CASSPRGLAGQETQYF. The full variable domain, with the rest looked up from reference TRBV7-9 and TRBJ2-5, is DTGVSQNPRHKITKRGQNVTFRCDPISEHNRLYWYRQTLGQGPEFLTYFQNEAQLEKSRLLSDRFSAERPKGSFSTLEIQRTEQGDSAMYLCASSPRGLAGQETQYFGPGTRLLVL.

The chain carries TRBV7-9 and TRBJ2-1; D may be TRBD2 (6 bases). Germline lookup yields CDR1 SEHNR and CDR2 FQNEAQ (reference sequence). The CDR3 is made up of 16 amino acids. Trimming cost V 4 bases and J 1 base, with 14 bases left between them. The DNA for the CDR3 is TGTGCCAGCAGCTCCTACGGGGGTGGGTCCTACAATGAGCAGTTCTTC. It encodes CASSSYGGGSYNEQFF. Filled out from reference TRBV7-9 and TRBJ2-1, the complete variable domain reads DTGVSQNPRHKITKRGQNVTFRCDPISEHNRLYWYRQTLGQGPEFLTYFQNEAQLEKSRLLSDRFSAERPKGSFSTLEIQRTEQGDSAMYLCASSSYGGGSYNEQFFGPGTRLTVL.

The chain combines TRBV5-6 with TRBJ1-4; no reliable D call. CDR1 is SGHDT and CDR2 is YYEEEE in the germline V gene. Trimming took off 4 bases at V and 4 bases at J, with 11 bases between the two ends. The CDR3 spans 14 residues. Here the CDR3 reads CASSQPNSNEKLFF. CDR3 in DNA: TGTGCCAGCAGCCAACCGAACAGTAATGAAAAACTGTTTTTT.

This clone has more than one count but fewer than ten. The chain has TRBV6-5 and TRBJ2-7; TRBD1 agrees at 8 bases. Trimming cost V 6 bases and J 6 bases; bases outside gene matches: 4. Germline values: CDR1 MNHEY, CDR2 SVGAGI. This CDR3 is built from 12 residues. CDR3 nucleotides: TGTGCCAGCAGCAGGGGGCGCCGCGAGCAGTACTTC. Translating gives CASSRGRREQYF.

The CDR3 reads CASSRTGSGYGYTF. CDR3 DNA: TGTGCCAGCAGCAGGACAGGGTCAGGCTATGGCTACACCTTC. The chain employs TRBV7-9 and TRBJ1-2, with TRBD1 matching over 8 bases. Germline V CDR1 and CDR2: SEHNR, FQNEAQ (reference sequence). The CDR3 covers 14 residues. V trimming: 5 bases; J trimming: 4 bases; junction bases outside the gene matches: 6. Based on the CDR3 plus reference TRBV7-9 and TRBJ1-2, the full variable domain is DTGVSQNPRHKITKRGQNVTFRCDPISEHNRLYWYRQTLGQGPEFLTYFQNEAQLEKSRLLSDRFSAERPKGSFSTLEIQRTEQGDSAMYLCASSRTGSGYGYTFGSGTRLTVV.

The V call is TRBV6-5, the J call TRBJ2-7, with D perhaps matching TRBD1 (6 bases). The germline V and J ends were trimmed by 6 bases and 6 bases, with 12 bases remaining between them. The V gene's germline CDR1 is MNHEY and CDR2 SVGAGI. There are 12 residues in the CDR3. In nucleotides, the CDR3 is TGTGCCAGCAGCTCCAGCAGGGGCGAGCAGTACTTC. Protein product: CASSSSRGEQYF.

The V and J genes are TRBV7-7 and TRBJ2-1; D not certain. CDR3 length: 13 amino acids. V was shortened by 4 bases and J by 5 bases, with 9 bases between the two germline ends. The germline V gene has CDR1 SSHAT and CDR2 FNYEAQ (reference sequence). The CDR3 reads CASSSLTDNEQFF. CDR3 DNA sequence: TGTGCCAGCAGCTCCTTAACCGACAATGAGCAGTTCTTC.

The chain joins TRBV6-1 to TRBJ1-5; unclear D gene. Trimming removed 1 base from V and 10 bases from J, with 8 bases in between. CDR3 length equals 12 residues. Germline V lookup: CDR1 MNHNS, CDR2 SASEGT. The DNA of the CDR3 is TGTGCCAGCAGTGAAGATGCTAGACCCCAGCATTTT. Translating gives CASSEDARPQHF.

This sequence joins TRBV7-2 and TRBJ2-7; D uncertain. Germline V gene sequence: CDR1 SGHTA, CDR2 FQGNSA. V gave up 6 bases and J gave up 0 bases, with 12 bases separating them. The CDR3 sequence is 14 residues long. The CDR3 protein is CASRPTSNSYEQYF. The CDR3 nucleotides read TGTGCCAGCAGACCTACTTCGAACTCCTACGAGCAGTACTTC.